This paragraph covers one T cell receptor (beta chain) sequence. The antigen is undetermined. The second PCR ran about 6 to 12 cycles with a sample-barcoded 5' primer and J-beta primers. In TCRdb, the 5' RACE reads were re-called with MiXCR into one record per CDR3 protein. The table lists about 1.7 million distinct CDR3 sequences, 28% of them singletons. These data are taken from a study of blood T cells in healthy people across ages. General study results and limits: Older individuals had lower TCR beta diversity per million T cells (the decline was roughly linear).

This CDR3 region has 15 residues. Germline CDR1 and CDR2: SGHTA and FQGNSA. Sequencing was done on a sample of blood. This chain connects TRBV7-2 to TRBJ2-1, with D possibly matching TRBD2 (5 bases). The last part of the DNA fits TRBJ2-7 better; the J call may be wrong. The TCR sequence derives from a woman in her 30s in good health. In DNA, the CDR3 is TGTGCCAGCAGCTTAGTAGGTCTAGCCCCCAATGAGCAGTACTTC. Protein sequence: CASSLVGLAPNEQYF.